The sequence of this T cell receptor beta chain was determined in a study of regulatory T cells in long-lasting Graves disease. In building TCR beta libraries, iRepertoire HTBI primers were used together with Arm-PCR of CDR3 regions. TCRdb re-called the multiplex PCR reads with MiXCR, one entry per CDR3 protein. Of roughly 440,000 distinct CDR3 sequences in the sample, less than 20% were seen once. The length of the CDR3 is 18 residues. Germline CDR1 is MNHEY and CDR2 is SVGAGI. V lost 2 bases to trimming and J lost 4 bases, with 24 bases between them. This clonotype was counted ten times or more. Time point: newly diagnosed GD, antithyroid drugs for less than 3 months. The TCR library used RNA extracted from PBMCs. Another study also made use of these data, one on T cells in Graves' hyperthyroidism and ophthalmopathy. That source notes: HTBI primers were the set used in a first-round RT-PCR of the TCR CDR3. Expanded thyroid clonotypes (above 0.001) were mostly also found in blood.

The chain couples TRBV6-5 to TRBJ2-7, with a possible D match to TRBD2 (7 bases). This TCR was sampled from a woman in her late teens or twenties with Graves disease. Specimen: peripheral blood mononuclear cells (PBMCs), collected at new diagnosis, from a patient treated with antithyroid drugs. The CDR3 spells CASSYPETWLGGGYEQYF. In nucleotides, the CDR3 is TGTGCCAGCAGTTACCCGGAGACGTGGCTAGGGGGGGGTTACGAGCAGTACTTC.